This T cell receptor beta chain was sequenced in a study of T cell responses to AZD1222 COVID-19 vaccine (dated by TCRdb to the early 2020s). Looking at the study overall: TCR sequencing covered more than 230 trial participants: some 210 given two doses of AZD1222 and 26 given two doses of MenACWY control vaccine. Enrollment into the trials was organized by age into subgroups of 18-55, 56-69 and 70-plus years, and those subgroups contained approximately 160, 26 and 62 TCR-sequenced participants, respectively.

Results the study describes overall, beyond this receptor: No day 14 peak-response samples were available, so repertoires were characterized only after the peak T cell response. Vaccine-associated CD4 TCRs spanned the whole spike protein, with dominant responses in regions 160-218 and 743-854. Conclusions about previously exposed vaccinees are limited, since just a handful of AZD1222 recipients were seropositive for SARS-CoV-2 at baseline. The 56-69-year group was small, and its depth increase did not reach significance, likely because of low power. Most participants were white British and females outnumbered males, and the authors suggested that clonal diversity may have been underestimated. After two AZD1222 doses, spike-specific TCR breadth and depth were significantly higher than at day 0 and than in MenACWY recipients. Reportedly, almost half of the unique spike-specific TCRs recognized epitopes lying outside the regions that are mutated in the B.1.351 and B.1.1.7 variants.

The CDR3 regions of human TCRbeta chains were analyzed by immunosequencing. The authors' pipeline ran thus. TCRs in the repertoires were matched against a reference library of SARS-CoV-2-specific TCRs that had been generated with the MIRA antigen-specificity platform. Breadth meant the fraction of unique TCRs that were SARS-CoV-2-associated, whereas depth meant the fraction of total T cells that were SARS-CoV-2-associated. Each spike-specific TCR was assigned to its reactive spike region and to a CD4 or CD8 class using the MIRA data. Log10-transformed breadth and depth values were compared by one-way ANOVA with Sidak's multiple comparisons tests. The table comes from immuneACCESS by way of TCRdb, which keeps in-frame sequences with V and J called. Part of the clones is missing from these tables; in studies checked, under half for an unresolved V gene and the rest for unknown reasons. V, J and clone size are those of that table, while D and trimming were read from the DNA. For this sample there are over 70,000 clones; almost 90% appear just once. The ten largest clones add up to about a tenth of the sample.

Counted from cysteine to phenylalanine, this CDR3 has 14 amino acids. Only the CDR3 part of the read is kept: 42 bases, read in frame from the first base. CDR1 is given as MDHEN and CDR2 as SYDVKM, both from the germline V gene. The trim is 8 bases for V and 4 bases for J, with a gap of 14 bases between the germline ends. The time point label on this specimen signifies: baseline before first vaccination. According to the study, the label for this sample's treatment or condition signals: meningococcal conjugate vaccine given as trial control. Samples from vaccinated people were obtained from the UK trials COV001 and COV002, which included a single-blind randomized controlled phase 2/3 trial of AZD1222 (ChAdOx1 nCoV-19) in healthy adults. For TCRbeta chain sequencing, PBMC samples were collected from trial participants at day 0 and at day 28 after the second dose. On this clone: Its antigen remains unidentified. No base qualities exist here, and no much larger clone lies one base off it.

The sequence is built from TRBV28 and TRBJ2-2; TRBD2 is possibly the D segment (6 matching bases). The sequenced sample was peripheral blood, obtained on day 0 of MenACWY control vaccination. The TCR comes from an adult in good health. The CDR3 has the sequence CASLAEVVTGELFF. In nucleotides, the sequence is TGTGCCAGCTTAGCGGAGGTGGTCACCGGGGAGCTGTTTTTT.